Sequencing of this TCR beta chain was carried out in a study of human T cells and chemical hapten exposure. Time point here: patch test 1, 2 weeks after DPC sensitization. The treatment here: therapeutic diphenylcyclopropenone sensitization with weekly scalp DPC. In every case, blood was obtained before the patch test was applied. Those who donated were patients with alopecia, 18 to 70 years of age, and suitable for DPC. V lost 1 base, J lost 6 bases, and 7 bases lay in between. Germline V gives CDR1 LGHNT, CDR2 FRNRAP. This CDR3 spans 13 amino acids. The study's findings and limits: No alteration of TCRs above 1 in 1000 frequency was seen with DPC sensitization. Relative to controls, expanded TCRs formed significantly more large CDR3 similarity clusters.

TCRdb passed the RACE reads through MiXCR, listing each CDR3 protein once. The table lists roughly 98,000 distinct CDR3 sequences, 9.5% to 15% of them singletons. There are a few counts of this clonotype. Antigen specificity is unknown. The chain is built from TRBV12-5 and TRBJ2-1; D gene unclear. The sample was whole blood, taken in connection with sensitization to the hapten diphenylcyclopropenone (DPC). This sequence originates from a middle-aged woman with alopecia areata. Some clones in this sample may be carry-over from other donors' samples. This CDR3 reads CASGLGSFNEQFF. The DNA for the CDR3 is TGTGCTAGTGGTTTGGGCTCTTTCAATGAGCAGTTCTTC.